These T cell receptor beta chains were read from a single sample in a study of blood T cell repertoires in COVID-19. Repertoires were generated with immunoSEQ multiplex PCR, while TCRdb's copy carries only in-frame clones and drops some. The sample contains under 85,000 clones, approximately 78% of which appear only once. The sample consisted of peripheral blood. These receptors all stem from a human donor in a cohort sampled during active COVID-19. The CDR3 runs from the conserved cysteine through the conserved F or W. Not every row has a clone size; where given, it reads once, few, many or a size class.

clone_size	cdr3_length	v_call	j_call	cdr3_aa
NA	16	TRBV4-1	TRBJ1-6	CASSQAVAGSNSPLHF
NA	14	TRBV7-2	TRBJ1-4	CASSPTGANEKLFF
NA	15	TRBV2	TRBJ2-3	CASSAGEVSTDTQYF
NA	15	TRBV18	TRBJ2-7	CASSPSVGGYYEQYF
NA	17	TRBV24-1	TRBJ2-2	CATSALAGAARNGELFF
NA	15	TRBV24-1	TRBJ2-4	CATSDTTTAKNIQYF
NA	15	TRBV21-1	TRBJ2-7	CASSKAGRLCYEQYF
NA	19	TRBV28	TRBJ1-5	CASTSITPWSQHSNQPQHF
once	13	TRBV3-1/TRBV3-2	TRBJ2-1	CASSQDSRDEQFF
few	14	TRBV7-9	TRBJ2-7	CASSSRTDPMEQYF
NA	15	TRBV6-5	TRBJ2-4	CASRSQGWAKNIQYF
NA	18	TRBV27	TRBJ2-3	CASRSVAGGFPSTDTQYF
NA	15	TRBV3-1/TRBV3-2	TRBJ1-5	CASSQVTGFNQPQHF
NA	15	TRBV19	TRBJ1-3	CASSMAGGPADTIYF
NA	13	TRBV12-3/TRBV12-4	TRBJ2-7	CASTKNRGDEQYF
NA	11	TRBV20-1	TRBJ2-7	CSAPEGYEQYF
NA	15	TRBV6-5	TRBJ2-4	CASSSGGLAKNIQYF
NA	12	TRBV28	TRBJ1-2	CATTTGGHRHTF
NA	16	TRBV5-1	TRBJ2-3	CASSLASGGNTDTQYF
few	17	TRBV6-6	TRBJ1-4	CASSPGQGEVGHEKLFF
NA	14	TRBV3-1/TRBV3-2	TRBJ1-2	CASSRRGEIYGYTF
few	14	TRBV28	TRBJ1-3	CASSQGDPGNTIYF
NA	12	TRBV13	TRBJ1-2	CASSRTGDGYTF
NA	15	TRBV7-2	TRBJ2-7	CASSPQQGAPYEQYF